Listed below are T cell receptor beta chains from one sample, sequenced in a study of T cell responses to AZD1222 COVID-19 vaccine. Clones were sequenced by immunoSEQ multiplex PCR, and TCRdb holds only the in-frame ones, with some missing. Among around 77,000 clones listed, about nine tenths were seen once. The sequencing here drew on peripheral blood, taken on day 0 of AZD1222 vaccination. Every receptor here comes from an adult in good health. Both conserved end residues are part of each CDR3. The order of the fields is clone size, V gene, CDR3 length, J gene, D gene, CDR3 DNA, CDR3 protein. The D gene is left open where the match is weak. Not every row has a clone size; where given, it reads once, few, many or a size class.

.	TRBV7-2	14	TRBJ2-6	.	TGTGCCAGCAGCTTAGATTCTGGGGCCAACGTCCTGACTTTC	CASSLDSGANVLTF
once	TRBV9	15	TRBJ2-2	TRBD2	TGTGCCAGCAGCGTAACTAGCGGGAACACCGGGGAGCTGTTTTTT	CASSVTSGNTGELFF
once	TRBV7-8	16	TRBJ1-3	.	TGTGCCAGCAGCCGAAGACGAGGGGGTCAGGGAAACACCATATATTTT	CASSRRRGGQGNTIYF
.	TRBV30	13	TRBJ1-4	.	TGTGCCTGGAGTATAAAGGACGGGGAAAAACTGTTTTTT	CAWSIKDGEKLFF
.	TRBV10-3	14	TRBJ1-1	.	TGTGCCATCAGTGAGCGAACCGGGACGGAAGAAGCTTTCTTT	CAISERTGTEEAFF
.	TRBV7-9	14	TRBJ2-5	.	TGTGCCAGCAGCCCCTGGGGACTCCAAGAGACCCAGTACTTC	CASSPWGLQETQYF
.	TRBV6-5	13	TRBJ2-1	.	TGTGCCAGCAGTTACTCCTCCTACAATGAGCAGTTCTTC	CASSYSSYNEQFF
.	TRBV3-1/TRBV3-2	12	TRBJ1-6	.	TGTGCCAGCAGCCAGAGAAATTCACCCCTCCACTTT	CASSQRNSPLHF
.	TRBV4-3	14	TRBJ1-6	.	TGCGCCAGCAGCGATGGAGGCCAGTATTCACCCCTCCACTTT	CASSDGGQYSPLHF
.	TRBV24-1	12	TRBJ2-5	.	TGTGCCACCAGTCCACAGGGAGAAACCCAGTACTTC	CATSPQGETQYF
.	TRBV18	14	TRBJ1-2	.	TGTGCCAGCTCCCGGATGGGAATAAACTATGGCTACACCTTC	CASSRMGINYGYTF
.	TRBV5-1	15	TRBJ1-4	.	TGCGCCAGCAGTTTAACATTGGGATCTGAGGAAAAACTGTTTTTT	CASSLTLGSEEKLFF
.	TRBV7-2	13	TRBJ2-7	TRBD1	TGTGCCAGCAGCCCCCGGACAGGCTACGAGCAGTACTTC	CASSPRTGYEQYF
.	TRBV25-1	14	TRBJ1-6	TRBD1	TGTGCCAGCACTCCGACAGGGGATAGTTCACCCCTCCACTTT	CASTPTGDSSPLHF
.	TRBV2	14	TRBJ1-6	.	TGTGCCAGCAGTGCGGGGGTAGAGCGGTCACCCCTCCACTTT	CASSAGVERSPLHF
.	TRBV12-2	16	TRBJ1-4	.	TGTGCAAGTCGCCTGGAGGGGACGGACCTTAATGAAAAACTGTTTTTT	CASRLEGTDLNEKLFF
.	TRBV3-1/TRBV3-2	18	TRBJ1-1	TRBD1	TGTGCCAGCAGCCAGGTCGGGACAGGGATCTACATGAACACTGAAGCTTTCTTT	CASSQVGTGIYMNTEAFF
.	TRBV6-5	14	TRBJ1-1	.	TGTGCCAGCAGAGGGTCGGGTTTCGTCACTGAAGCTTTCTTT	CASRGSGFVTEAFF
few	TRBV30	15	TRBJ1-1	TRBD1	TGTGCCTGGAGTCCCCGGGACAGGGCCAACACTGAAGCTTTCTTT	CAWSPRDRANTEAFF
.	TRBV6-5	13	TRBJ1-5	.	TGTGCCAGCAGTTACTCCCCAAATCAGCCCCAGCATTTT	CASSYSPNQPQHF
.	TRBV12-3/TRBV12-4	11	TRBJ2-4	TRBD1	TGTGCCAGCAGTATAGTGGGGACAGAGTACTTC	CASSIVGTEYF
.	TRBV5-5	15	TRBJ2-7	TRBD1	TGTGCCAGCCGACAGGGGGCCCAAAGCTCCTACGAGCAGTACTTC	CASRQGAQSSYEQYF
.	TRBV28	12	TRBJ1-2	.	TGTGCCAGCAGTCCGGGGACCTATGGCTACACCTTC	CASSPGTYGYTF
.	TRBV28	14	TRBJ1-6	.	TGTGCCTCTCTCGGGGGCATCGCTAACTCACCCCTCCACTTT	CASLGGIANSPLHF
.	TRBV19	13	TRBJ2-5	.	TGTGCCAGTAGTCTTAGGGGGCAAGAGACCCAGTACTTC	CASSLRGQETQYF